A selection of T cell receptor beta chains follows, all from one sample in a study of T cells in Graves' hyperthyroidism and ophthalmopathy. TCRdb processed the multiplex PCR reads anew with MiXCR; each CDR3 protein has one entry. The table includes 500,000 to 600,000 distinct CDR3 sequences, under 60% detected once. The source material was peripheral blood or thyroid tissue (not recorded which). These TCRs come from a woman younger than 35 with Graves' hyperthyroidism. Both conserved end residues are part of each CDR3. The D gene is left open where the match is weak. Not all rows give a size; the values are once, few, many and, for expanded clones, a class.

>-|TRBV5-5|14|TRBJ1-4|many
CASSLGRWSEKLFF
TGTGCCAGCAGCTTGGGACGGTGGAGTGAAAAACTGTTTTTT
>-|TRBV6-5|15|TRBJ2-5|-
CASSDLTGWNETQYF
TGTGCCAGCAGTGACTTGACAGGTTGGAACGAGACCCAGTACTTC
>-|TRBV2|12|TRBJ1-5|-
CASSPEAGPQHF
TGTGCCAGCAGTCCCGAAGCGGGGCCCCAGCATTTT
>-|TRBV5-6|18|TRBJ1-1|-
CASSLPGRVSFGNTEAFF
TGTGCCAGCAGCTTGCCGGGGCGGGTATCATTTGGGAACACTGAAGCTTTCTTT
>TRBD1|TRBV20-1|14|TRBJ1-1|-
CSARQGGHRPEAFF
TGCAGCGCTAGACAGGGGGGGCACCGGCCTGAAGCTTTCTTT
>-|TRBV2|15|TRBJ1-5|many
CASSEFGYSNQPQHF
TGTGCCAGCAGTGAGTTTGGGTATAGCAATCAGCCCCAGCATTTT
>TRBD1|TRBV10-3|13|TRBJ1-1|-
CAISDRGDTEAFF
TGTGCCATTTCGGACAGGGGGGACACTGAAGCTTTCTTT
>TRBD1|TRBV7-2|12|TRBJ1-6|-
CATGTGNSPPHF
TGCGCCACCGGGACAGGAAATTCACCCCCCCACTTT
>-|TRBV12-3/TRBV12-4|17|TRBJ1-6|few
CASSLVPESSYNSPLHF
TGTGCCAGCAGTTTAGTCCCAGAAAGCTCCTATAATTCACCCCTCCACTTT
>-|TRBV10-2|13|TRBJ2-7|many
CASSELRGSEQYF
TGCGCCAGCAGTGAGCTCAGGGGAAGTGAGCAGTACTTC
>TRBD1|TRBV10-3|17|TRBJ1-6|-
CAISPTGVSGYNSPLHF
TGTGCCATCAGCCCAACAGGGGTGAGCGGCTATAATTCACCCCTCCACTTT
>-|TRBV6-2/TRBV6-3|13|TRBJ2-5|few
CASSRQRQETQYF
TGTGCCAGCTCCCGACAGAGACAAGAGACCCAGTACTTC
>TRBD2|TRBV20-1|17|TRBJ2-5|many
CSAPKGTSGPYQETQYF
TGCAGTGCCCCGAAGGGGACTAGCGGGCCTTACCAAGAGACCCAGTACTTC
>-|TRBV12-3/TRBV12-4|14|TRBJ1-5|many
CASSFRGRDQPQHF
TGTGCCAGCAGTTTCCGCGGCCGGGATCAGCCCCAGCATTTT
>TRBD2|TRBV7-3|17|TRBJ2-1|-
CASSSSPGGRSYNEQFF
TGTGCCAGCAGCTCCTCCCCCGGCGGGAGGTCCTACAATGAGCAGTTCTTC
>-|TRBV20-1|13|TRBJ1-2|many
CSAKFGGAYGYTF
TGCAGTGCTAAGTTTGGGGGTGCCTATGGCTACACCTTC
>-|TRBV9|17|TRBJ1-4|-
CASSGGTSGHYNEKLFF
TGTGCCAGCAGCGGGGGGACTAGCGGGCACTACAATGAAAAACTGTTTTTT
>-|TRBV10-3|12|TRBJ1-5|-
CAISETSGPQHF
TGTGCCATCAGTGAGACTAGCGGGCCCCAGCATTTT
>-|TRBV5-1|13|TRBJ1-5|many
CASSLAGDQPQHF
TGTGCCAGCAGCTTAGCCGGCGATCAGCCCCAGCATTTT
>-|TRBV25-1|13|TRBJ2-1|-
CASISGRYNEQFF
TGTGCCAGCATCTCCGGACGATACAATGAGCAGTTCTTC
>-|TRBV20-1|14|TRBJ1-1|many
CSARDLGRDTEAFF
TGCAGTGCTAGAGATCTCGGGAGGGACACTGAAGCTTTCTTT
>-|TRBV20-1|15|TRBJ2-7|many
CSARDTYREGGEQYF
TGCAGTGCTAGAGATACATACAGGGAAGGAGGCGAGCAGTACTTC
>TRBD1|TRBV6-1|14|TRBJ2-2|-
CASKATGATGELFF
TGTGCCAGCAAGGCGACAGGGGCTACCGGGGAGCTGTTTTTT
>TRBD2|TRBV29-1|13|TRBJ2-7|-
CSSGTSGAYEQYF
TGCAGCAGCGGGACTAGCGGGGCGTACGAGCAGTACTTC
>TRBD1|TRBV7-3|15|TRBJ2-7|once
CASSLEGTGVYEQYF
TGTGCCAGCAGCTTAGAGGGGACAGGGGTTTACGAGCAGTACTTC
>TRBD1|TRBV5-6|13|TRBJ1-1|many
CASSDDRATEAFF
TGTGCCAGCAGCGACGACAGGGCGACTGAAGCTTTCTTT
>TRBD1|TRBV2|14|TRBJ2-7|many
CASIPRDRIYEQYF
TGTGCCAGCATCCCCCGGGACAGGATATACGAGCAGTACTTC
>TRBD2|TRBV9|15|TRBJ2-2|many
CASTLAVSNTGELFF
TGTGCCAGCACCCTAGCGGTTTCGAACACCGGGGAGCTGTTTTTT
>-|TRBV7-9|13|TRBJ1-1|many
CASSYSGRTEAFF
TGTGCCAGCAGTTACTCGGGGAGGACTGAAGCTTTCTTT
>TRBD1|TRBV29-1|13|TRBJ1-4|-
CSVGGQNSGKLFF
TGCAGCGTGGGGGGACAGAACTCTGGAAAACTGTTTTTT
>-|TRBV7-8|13|TRBJ1-4|many
CASSLAGGEKLFF
TGTGCCAGCAGCTTAGCGGGCGGAGAAAAACTGTTTTTT
>-|TRBV2|16|TRBJ1-2|-
CASRERQKEANYGYTF
TGTGCCAGCCGTGAGAGACAGAAGGAGGCTAACTATGGCTACACCTTC
>-|TRBV12-3/TRBV12-4|14|TRBJ2-7|-
CASSFSTETYEQYF
TGTGCCAGCAGTTTCTCGACGGAAACCTACGAGCAGTACTTC
>TRBD1|TRBV7-3|15|TRBJ1-2|-
CASSDGTGGGYGYTF
TGTGCCAGCAGCGACGGGACAGGGGGGGGCTATGGCTACACCTTC
>-|TRBV20-1|13|TRBJ1-1|-
CSAPRGLNTEAFF
TGCAGTGCGCCGAGGGGATTGAACACTGAAGCTTTCTTT
>TRBD1|TRBV20-1|14|TRBJ1-2|few
CSALRDRGKDGYTF
TGCAGTGCTCTACGGGACAGGGGAAAGGATGGCTACACCTTC
>TRBD1|TRBV5-1|15|TRBJ1-1|many
CASSPASDRGSEAFF
TGCGCCAGCAGCCCAGCATCGGACAGGGGTAGTGAAGCTTTCTTT
>-|TRBV7-9|14|TRBJ1-4|-
CASSPGSGREKLFF
TGTGCCAGCAGCCCCGGTTCCGGACGGGAAAAACTGTTTTTT
>TRBD1|TRBV27|12|TRBJ1-2|many
CASSLSGQRLTF
TGTGCCAGCAGTTTATCGGGACAGCGACTTACCTTC
>TRBD2|TRBV7-2|14|TRBJ2-7|-
CASSDIAGDPAQYF
TGTGCCAGCAGTGATATAGCGGGAGACCCCGCGCAGTACTTC
>-|TRBV20-1|10|TRBJ1-2|many
CSARTGGYTF
TGCAGTGCTAGGACTGGCGGCTACACCTTC
>TRBD2|TRBV12-3/TRBV12-4|13|TRBJ2-7|many
CASGAGVSYEQYF
TGTGCCAGCGGTGCGGGAGTATCCTACGAGCAGTACTTC
>TRBD1|TRBV7-9|13|TRBJ1-2|many
CASSTTGDRRYTF
TGTGCCAGCAGTACGACAGGGGACCGCCGCTACACCTTC
>TRBD1|TRBV9|17|TRBJ1-1|few
CASSVATQAGGLTEAFF
TGTGCCAGCAGCGTAGCTACCCAGGCAGGGGGACTTACTGAAGCTTTCTTT
>TRBD2|TRBV7-2|15|TRBJ2-2|many
CASSLVLAGDGELFF
TGTGCCAGCAGCTTAGTACTAGCGGGAGACGGGGAGCTGTTTTTT
>TRBD2|TRBV5-1|15|TRBJ2-5|-
CASTGLAGEDETQYF
TGCGCCAGCACCGGACTAGCGGGAGAGGATGAGACCCAGTACTTC
>-|TRBV25-1|14|TRBJ2-2|-
CASAGGALTGELFF
TGTGCCAGTGCAGGGGGGGCGCTCACCGGGGAGCTGTTTTTT
>TRBD1|TRBV4-1|16|TRBJ1-2|few
CASSQGLGQGSGGYTF
TGCGCCAGCAGCCAAGGTCTGGGACAGGGGAGCGGTGGCTACACCTTC
>-|TRBV27|17|TRBJ2-2|few
CASSLRIQLGNTGELFF
TGTGCCAGCAGCCTACGCATACAGCTAGGGAACACCGGGGAGCTGTTTTTT
>-|TRBV10-2|14|TRBJ1-2|few
CASSESGTRDGYTF
TGCGCCAGCAGTGAGTCGGGGACAAGAGACGGCTACACCTTC
>-|TRBV12-3/TRBV12-4|16|TRBJ1-1|many
CASSRLYGAGNTEAFF
TGTGCCAGCAGTCGACTTTATGGGGCGGGGAACACTGAAGCTTTCTTT
>-|TRBV2|14|TRBJ1-5|-
CASTDSNTGGLRHF
TGTGCCAGCACGGACAGCAACACCGGGGGATTGCGGCATTTT
>-|TRBV7-2|16|TRBJ2-6|-
CASSPDRFGGANVLTF
TGTGCCAGCAGTCCAGACAGGTTCGGTGGGGCCAACGTCCTGACTTTC
>-|TRBV29-1|15|TRBJ1-5|-
CSSYRGGDSNQPQHF
TGCAGCAGTTACCGTGGCGGAGATAGCAATCAGCCCCAGCATTTT
>-|TRBV5-4|16|TRBJ2-7|many
CASSLERRQATYEQYF
TGTGCCAGCAGCTTGGAACGGCGACAGGCTACCTACGAGCAGTACTTC
>-|TRBV2|14|TRBJ2-5|-
CATSSSGTPETQYF
TGTGCTACTAGCAGTTCAGGCACACCAGAGACCCAGTACTTC
>TRBD1|TRBV20-1|14|TRBJ2-5|-
CSAPWGQGQETQYF
TGCAGTGCTCCATGGGGACAGGGGCAAGAGACCCAGTACTTC
>-|TRBV7-9|17|TRBJ1-4|-
CASSLVGHGATNEKLFF
TGTGCCAGCAGCTTAGTGGGACATGGGGCAACTAATGAAAAACTGTTTTTT
>-|TRBV24-1|15|TRBJ2-5|many
CATSALGGYQETQYF
TGTGCCACCAGTGCCTTGGGTGGCTATCAAGAGACCCAGTACTTC
>TRBD1|TRBV19|15|TRBJ1-5|many
CASSITQGVNQPQHF
TGTGCCAGTAGTATTACTCAGGGGGTCAATCAGCCCCAGCATTTT